These 22 T cell receptor beta chains share one sample of origin, sequenced in a study of blood T cell repertoires in COVID-19. TCRdb's copy holds only in-frame clones and misses some; the assay was immunoSEQ multiplex PCR. Among 46,000 or so clones listed, approximately 88% were seen once. The sequenced material came from peripheral blood. Receptors originate from a man aged 50-60 years with acute or convalescent COVID-19.

V usage is TRBV9 and J usage is TRBJ1-1; 12 bases align to TRBD1. Per germline, CDR1 SGDLS and CDR2 YYNGEE. The CDR3 is 15 residues long. Trimming removed 7 bases from V and 5 bases from J; junction bases left unmatched: 9. The CDR3 loop is CASSGGTGGSTEAFF. Written as DNA, the CDR3 is TGTGCCAGCTCGGGAGGGACAGGGGGCTCGACTGAAGCTTTCTTT.

The chain employs TRBV2 and TRBJ2-7, with 9 positions matching TRBD1. The CDR3 spans 15 residues. Per the germline V gene, CDR1 is SNHLY and CDR2 is FYNNEI. Germline trimming cut 5 bases from V and 2 bases from J; bases unmatched to any gene: 7. CDR3 residues: CASSMDRGATYEQYF. The CDR3 coding sequence is TGTGCCAGCAGTATGGACAGGGGTGCTACCTACGAGCAGTACTTC.

J is TRBJ2-3 and V is TRBV6-5; D might be TRBD1 (5 bases). V was pared by 2 bases and J by 6 bases, with 12 bases between. CDR3 size: 14 residues. Per the germline V gene, CDR1 is MNHEY and CDR2 is SVGAGI. The CDR3 nucleotides are TGTGCCAGCAGTTACAGGGGTAATGGGGATACGCAGTATTTT. This encodes CASSYRGNGDTQYF.

The chain uses TRBV2 and TRBJ2-2; D call uncertain. The germline V and J ends were trimmed by 3 bases and 7 bases, with 9 bases remaining between them. Germline lookup yields CDR1 SNHLY and CDR2 FYNNEI. The CDR3 runs 13 residues. The CDR3 region is CASSDSPLGELFF. The CDR3 DNA follows: TGTGCCAGCAGTGACTCCCCCCTCGGGGAGCTGTTTTTT. Supplemented by reference TRBV2 and TRBJ2-2, the full variable domain reads EPEVTQTPSHQVTQMGQEVILRCVPISNHLYFYWYRQILGQKVEFLVSFYNNEISEKSEIFDDQFSVERPDGSNFTLKIRSTKLEDSAMYFCASSDSPLGELFFGEGSRLTVL.

This chain connects TRBV4-1 to TRBJ1-5; 9 bases are shared with TRBD1. This CDR3 has 15 amino acids. Germline lookup yields CDR1 MGHRA and CDR2 YSYEKL. Trimming at V came to 1 base and at J to 3 bases, leaving 1 base not matched to a gene. The CDR3 DNA is TGCGCCAGCAGCCAAGGGGACAGGGACAATCAGCCCCAGCATTTT. Encoded protein: CASSQGDRDNQPQHF.

The chain couples TRBV10-2 to TRBJ1-5; D is possibly TRBD1 (5 bases). V gave up 3 bases and J gave up 2 bases, with 20 bases separating them. The CDR3 extends over 18 amino acids. CDR1 is WSHSY and CDR2 is SAAADI in the germline V gene. The chain's CDR3 is CASSELGRGPSGNQPQHF. CDR3 nucleotide sequence: TGCGCCAGCAGTGAATTAGGGAGGGGCCCTAGCGGCAATCAGCCCCAGCATTTT.

The J gene is TRBJ2-3, the V gene TRBV6-5; no clear D gene. The CDR3 length is 15 residues. From germline, CDR1 is MNHEY and CDR2 SVGAGI. Trimming took off 7 bases at V and 2 bases at J, with 16 bases between the two ends. The CDR3 nucleotides are TGTGCCAGCAAGCCCGGCAGGCGCTTCACAGATACGCAGTATTTT. This gives the protein CASKPGRRFTDTQYF.

The V and J genes are TRBV7-3 and TRBJ1-6; a possible D gene is TRBD1 (5 bases). The V gene lost 1 base and the J gene lost 13 bases, with 11 bases spanning the gap. This CDR3 has 13 residues. Germline V lookup: CDR1 SGHTA, CDR2 FQGTGA. CDR3 sequence: CASSLNQGDPLHF. CDR3 coding DNA: TGTGCCAGCAGCTTAAATCAAGGGGATCCCCTCCACTTT.

The genes are TRBV19 and TRBJ1-5, with D perhaps matching TRBD1 (6 bases). V shed 5 bases and J shed 7 bases, with 18 bases lying between them. The CDR3 is 15 residues long. Germline V lookup: CDR1 LNHDA, CDR2 SQIVND (reference sequence). CDR3 in amino acids: CASSSTTGSQQPQHF. The CDR3 DNA is TGTGCCAGTAGTTCGACTACAGGGTCGCAGCAGCCCCAGCATTTT.

V usage is TRBV20-1 and J usage is TRBJ2-3; 7 bases align to TRBD1. The ends lost 3 bases at V and 0 bases at J; junction bases unmatched: 6. Germline values: CDR1 DFQATT, CDR2 SNEGSKA (reference sequence). The CDR3 is made up of 15 amino acids. The CDR3 DNA sequence: TGCAGTGCTAGTGGACAGGCAACTAGCACAGATACGCAGTATTTT. This codes for CSASGQATSTDTQYF.

The chain combines TRBV19 with TRBJ2-7; D ambiguous. CDR1 is LNHDA, CDR2 SQIVND, per germline (reference sequence). CDR3 size: 15 residues. Trimming pared 4 bases from V and 4 bases from J, leaving 17 bases between. The CDR3 sequence is CASSTSEQIFYEQYF. CDR3 bases: TGTGCCAGTAGTACCTCAGAACAGATTTTTTACGAGCAGTACTTC. Variable domain in full (rest from reference TRBV19 and TRBJ2-7): DGGITQSPKYLFRKEGQNVTLSCEQNLNHDAMYWYRQDPGQGLRLIYYSQIVNDFQKGDIAEGYSVSREKKESFPLTVTSAQKNPTAFYLCASSTSEQIFYEQYFGPGTRLTVT.

The chain is built from TRBV28 and TRBJ2-7, with 9 bases identical to TRBD1. After removal of 4 bases from V and 6 bases from J, the junction contained 13 bases not matched to a gene. The germline CDR1 and CDR2 sequences are MDHEN and SYDVKM. This CDR3 is 16 amino acids long. This chain's CDR3 is CASSSISPGQGGEQYF. The CDR3 nucleotides read TGTGCCAGCAGTTCCATCTCACCGGGACAGGGAGGCGAGCAGTACTTC. Full variable domain (outside the CDR3, taken from reference TRBV28 and TRBJ2-7): DVKVTQSSRYLVKRTGEKVFLECVQDMDHENMFWYRQDPGLGLRLIYFSYDVKMKEKGDIPEGYSVSREKKERFSLILESASTNQTSMYLCASSSISPGQGGEQYFGPGTRLTVT.

This sequence joins TRBV2 and TRBJ2-1; D is uncertain. CDR1 and CDR2 from the germline V gene are SNHLY and FYNNEI. The germline V and J ends were trimmed by 7 bases and 0 bases, with 7 bases remaining between them. The CDR3 has 13 residues. The CDR3, as DNA: TGTGCCAGCAACACGTACTCCTACAATGAGCAGTTCTTC. Translation gives CASNTYSYNEQFF.

The J gene is TRBJ1-1, the V gene TRBV6-5, with D maybe TRBD1 (5 bases). CDR3 length equals 12 residues. Germline V gene lookup returns CDR1 MNHEY and CDR2 SVGAGI. The V end was cut by 7 bases, the J end by 4 bases, with 10 bases between. This CDR3 reads CASTQGRTEAFF. DNA for the CDR3: TGTGCCAGCACGCAGGGCCGCACTGAAGCTTTCTTT.

About this clone: The same CDR3 is also encoded by other DNA sequences in this sample. The chain has TRBV7-3 and TRBJ1-1, with D possibly being TRBD1 (5 bases). CDR1 is SGHTA and CDR2 is FQGTGA in the germline V gene. Trimming took 4 bases from V and 1 from J, leaving 7 bases between them. The CDR3 spans 13 residues. CDR3 sequence (DNA): TGTGCCAGCAGCTCCGACAGGAACACTGAAGCTTTCTTT. As protein: CASSSDRNTEAFF.

The V call is TRBV19, the J call TRBJ1-5, with a tentative D call TRBD1 (5 bases). Germline assignment: CDR1 LNHDA and CDR2 SQIVND (reference sequence). This CDR3 has 15 amino acids. V dropped 7 bases and J dropped 0 bases, with 13 bases sitting between them. The CDR3 spells CASTLTVYSNQPQHF. The CDR3 bases are TGTGCCAGTACCTTGACAGTTTATAGCAATCAGCCCCAGCATTTT.

J is TRBJ1-4 and V is TRBV7-2; D call uncertain. V was pared by 2 bases and J by 0 bases, with 10 bases between. This CDR3 is 16 amino acids long. Germline CDR1 reads SGHTA; CDR2 reads FQGNSA. The CDR3 region is CASSLRREATNEKLFF. The DNA of the CDR3 is TGTGCCAGCAGCTTAAGAAGGGAGGCAACTAATGAAAAACTGTTTTTT.

This chain uses TRBV27 with TRBJ1-4; unclear D gene. Germline V gene sequence: CDR1 MNHEY, CDR2 SMNVEV (reference sequence). The CDR3 sequence is 13 residues long. V was trimmed by 4 bases and J by 8 bases, leaving 11 bases between them. CDR3 bases: TGTGCCAGCAGTTGGTCTTGGAGGGAAAAACTGTTTTTT. As protein: CASSWSWREKLFF.

The V call is TRBV7-9, the J call TRBJ1-6; 8 nucleotides align to TRBD1. The germline gives CDR1 SEHNR, CDR2 FQNEAQ (reference sequence). With 4 bases clipped from V and 10 bases from J, the junction kept 6 bases outside the gene matches. CDR3 size: 14 residues. CDR3 sequence (DNA): TGTGCCAGCAGCTCGACAGGGGAGGGATCACCCCTCCACTTT. Its protein product is CASSSTGEGSPLHF.

V gene TRBV7-9 combines with J gene TRBJ2-7; D is perhaps TRBD2 (6 bases). CDR1 and CDR2 (germline): SEHNR, FQNEAQ (reference sequence). With 8 bases removed from V and 2 bases from J, the gap between germline ends came to 13 bases. The CDR3 runs to 13 residues. The CDR3 DNA is TGTGCCAGCCAGGAGGGAGCCGCCTACGAGCAGTACTTC. Protein: CASQEGAAYEQYF.

V and J are TRBV7-9 and TRBJ1-2, with D hard to call. Germline loops: CDR1 SEHNR, CDR2 FQNEAQ (reference sequence). This CDR3 is built from 14 residues. With 0 bases removed from V and 5 bases from J, the gap between germline ends came to 10 bases. The CDR3 region has the DNA TGTGCCAGCAGCTTAGCGCAGGATACATATGGCTACACCTTC. Its protein is CASSLAQDTYGYTF.

CDR3: CASRTGVGTDTQYF. CDR3 coding DNA: TGTGCCAGCAGGACAGGGGTCGGAACAGATACGCAGTATTTT. This chain links TRBV2 with TRBJ2-3, with 8 bases aligning to TRBD1. The CDR3 covers 14 residues. Germline V gives CDR1 SNHLY, CDR2 FYNNEI. Unmatched junction bases numbered 5, after V lost 6 bases and J lost 3 bases. The full variable domain, in which reference TRBV2 and TRBJ2-3 provide the parts outside the CDR3, is EPEVTQTPSHQVTQMGQEVILRCVPISNHLYFYWYRQILGQKVEFLVSFYNNEISEKSEIFDDQFSVERPDGSNFTLKIRSTKLEDSAMYFCASRTGVGTDTQYFGPGTRLTVL.